The 16 T cell receptor beta chains below all came from one sample that was sequenced in a study of brain metastases from non-small cell lung cancer. Data came from immunoSEQ multiplex PCR; TCRdb stores just in-frame clones and leaves some out. The sample lists about 4,100 clones; nearly 90% were seen once. The sample comprised primary lung tumor tissue. The receptors come from a donor aged 40 or older with non-small cell lung cancer.

V and J are TRBV7-2 and TRBJ1-5, with D perhaps TRBD1 (6 bases). Germline CDR1 SGHTA, CDR2 FQGNSA. V was shortened by 8 bases and J by 6 bases, with 14 bases between the two germline ends. CDR3 length: 13 amino acids. The CDR3 DNA follows: TGTGCCAGCGGTTGGGGGGCTGGTCAGCCCCAGCATTTT. Its protein product is CASGWGAGQPQHF.

The chain combines TRBV27 with TRBJ1-4; 9 nucleotides line up with TRBD1. The V and J ends lost 5 bases and 11 bases, in that order; junction bases with no gene match: 3. This CDR3 contains 12 residues. Germline lookup yields CDR1 MNHEY and CDR2 SMNVEV (reference sequence). In DNA form, the CDR3 reads TGTGCCAGCAGTCCGACAGGGGGGAAACTGTTTTTT. The encoded protein is CASSPTGGKLFF. Full variable domain (outside the CDR3, taken from reference TRBV27 and TRBJ1-4): EAQVTQNPRYLITVTGKKLTVTCSQNMNHEYMSWYRQDPGLGLRQIYYSMNVEVTDKGDVPEGYKVSRKEKRNFPLILESPSPNQTSLYFCASSPTGGKLFFGSGTQLSVL.

The V gene is TRBV7-9, the J gene TRBJ2-3; 7 nucleotides match TRBD1. After removal of 6 bases from V and 1 base from J, the junction contained 4 bases not matched to a gene. CDR1 SEHNR and CDR2 FQNEAQ come from the germline V gene (reference sequence). This CDR3 is 14 amino acids long. CDR3: CASSLTGGTDTQYF. The CDR3 DNA sequence: TGTGCCAGCAGTCTTACAGGGGGCACAGATACGCAGTATTTT.

The CDR3 spells CASSPSGVWEQYF. CDR3 in DNA: TGTGCCAGCTCACCTTCAGGGGTCTGGGAGCAGTACTTC. This chain links TRBV18 with TRBJ2-7; maybe TRBD1 (6 bases). CDR3 length: 13 amino acids. Germline loops: CDR1 KGHSH, CDR2 LQKENI. The V end lost 3 bases, the J end lost 7 bases, and 13 bases lay between the germline ends.

The CDR3 DNA reads TGTGCCACCAGGGATTCAGGGAGCTCCTACGAGCAGTACTTC. Translated: CATRDSGSSYEQYF. The V call is TRBV15, the J call TRBJ2-7, with D perhaps TRBD1 or TRBD2 (5 bases each). The CDR3 has 14 residues. Germline CDR1 is LNHNV and CDR2 is YYDKDF (reference sequence). With 6 bases removed from V and 0 bases from J, the gap between germline ends came to 12 bases.

The V gene is TRBV12-3 or TRBV12-4, the J gene TRBJ1-2; perhaps TRBD1 as D (5 bases). This CDR3 spans 12 amino acids. The V gene lost 3 bases and the J gene lost 8 bases, with 10 bases spanning the gap. In DNA, the CDR3 is TGTGCCAGCAGTTTCGCAGGGTACGGCTACACCTTC. Translating gives CASSFAGYGYTF.

The chain links TRBV28 to TRBJ2-5; D is undetermined. Trimming took 3 bases from V and 2 from J, leaving 16 bases between them. CDR1 is MDHEN, CDR2 SYDVKM, per germline. The CDR3 spans 16 residues. As DNA, the CDR3 is TGTGCCAGCAGTTTGGGGTTACAGCGTATACAAGAGACCCAGTACTTC. Protein: CASSLGLQRIQETQYF. The variable domain in full, completed from reference TRBV28 and TRBJ2-5, reads DVKVTQSSRYLVKRTGEKVFLECVQDMDHENMFWYRQDPGLGLRLIYFSYDVKMKEKGDIPEGYSVSREKKERFSLILESASTNQTSMYLCASSLGLQRIQETQYFGPGTRLLVL.

This chain joins TRBV5-4 and TRBJ1-1, with TRBD1 identical over 9 bases. Germline loops: CDR1 SGHNT, CDR2 YYREEE (reference sequence). The CDR3 length is 13 residues. V lost 4 bases, J lost 4 bases, and 2 bases stayed unmatched. Written as DNA, the CDR3 is TGTGCCAGCAGCCCACAGGGGGCCACTGAAGCTTTCTTT. Translating gives CASSPQGATEAFF. Combining the CDR3 with reference TRBV5-4 and TRBJ1-1 gives the whole variable domain ETGVTQSPTHLIKTRGQQVTLRCSSQSGHNTVSWYQQALGQGPQFIFQYYREEENGRGNFPPRFSGLQFPNYSSELNVNALELDDSALYLCASSPQGATEAFFGQGTRLTVV.

With respect to this clone: At one end the junction does not follow the germline gene, possibly because of a read error. Other nucleotide sequences in the sample specify the same CDR3. The rearrangement uses TRBV29-1 and TRBJ1-2, with a possible D match to TRBD1 (5 bases). From germline, CDR1 is SQVTM and CDR2 ANQGSEA. The CDR3 runs to 15 residues. CDR3 sequence: CSVEGGTSRNYGYTF. CDR3 in DNA: TGCAGCGTTGAAGGTGGGACGTCTAGAAACTATGGCTACACCTTT.

The chain carries TRBV4-1 and TRBJ2-3; D possibly corresponds to TRBD2 (5 bases). Germline values: CDR1 MGHRA, CDR2 YSYEKL. The CDR3 has 17 residues. The ends were cut back, 1 base at V and 0 bases at J, with 14 bases in the middle. The CDR3 DNA follows: TGCGCCAGCAGCCAAGCCACTCGCTCGGGAAGCACAGATACGCAGTATTTT. Encoded protein: CASSQATRSGSTDTQYF.

This CDR3 reads CASSFGLDTQYF. CDR3 coding DNA: TGTGCCAGCAGCTTTGGGTTAGATACGCAGTATTTT. The rearrangement uses TRBV7-9 and TRBJ2-3, with unresolved D. The CDR3 covers 12 residues. Germline lookup yields CDR1 SEHNR and CDR2 FQNEAQ (reference sequence). Trimming shortened V by 3 bases and J by 5 bases, and 6 bases separated the two germline ends.

This chain joins TRBV10-3 and TRBJ2-1, with D perhaps being TRBD1 or TRBD2 (6 bases each). The V end was cut by 4 bases, the J end by 9 bases, with 10 bases between. The CDR3 length is 12 residues. The germline CDR1 and CDR2 sequences are ENHRY and SYGVKD. CDR3: CAISGGASEQFF. The DNA of the CDR3 is TGTGCCATCAGTGGGGGGGCGAGTGAGCAGTTCTTC.

The genes are TRBV7-8 and TRBJ1-1; 11 bases line up with TRBD1. Looked up from germline, CDR1 is SGHVS and CDR2 is FQNEAQ. Trimming removed 3 bases from V and 5 bases from J; junction bases left unmatched: 5. CDR3 length: 15 residues. CDR3 DNA sequence: TGTGCCAGCAGCTTCCCGGGACAGGGGGTGACTGAAGCTTTCTTT. Amino acids: CASSFPGQGVTEAFF.

The chain uses TRBV7-2 and TRBJ2-1; maybe TRBD1 (7 bases). Germline V gene sequence: CDR1 SGHTA, CDR2 FQGNSA. Trimming cost V 3 bases and J 3 bases, with 9 bases left between them. CDR3 length: 14 amino acids. The CDR3 coding sequence is TGTGCCAGCAGCTTCCAGGGGGGCTACAATGAGCAGTTCTTC. Encoded protein: CASSFQGGYNEQFF.

The chain employs TRBV5-1 and TRBJ1-2; 8 bases map to TRBD1. Germline CDR1 reads SGHRS; CDR2 reads YFSETQ. V dropped 0 bases and J dropped 3; count of bases not matched to a gene: 4. The CDR3 loop spans 15 amino acids. The CDR3, as DNA: TGCGCCAGCAGCTTGGACGGGACAGGATACTATGGCTACACCTTC. Amino acids: CASSLDGTGYYGYTF.

The CDR3 sequence is CSARGQLSNQPQHF. In DNA form, the CDR3 reads TGCAGTGCTCGTGGGCAGCTCAGCAATCAGCCCCAGCATTTT. The chain carries TRBV20-1 and TRBJ1-5; D is ambiguous. Looked up from germline, CDR1 is DFQATT and CDR2 is SNEGSKA (reference sequence). The ends were cut back, 5 bases at V and 1 base at J, with 12 bases in the middle. CDR3 length: 14 amino acids.